This TCR beta chain was observed in a study of yellow fever vaccine responses in identical twins. The CDR3 has 15 amino acids. V lost 7 bases and J lost 4; bases outside the gene matches: 7. The germline V gene has CDR1 SGHNT and CDR2 YENEEA. Broader study findings: Twins' vaccine T cell responses reportedly seemed partly convergent and partly personalized.

Notes on this clonotype: What it binds is unknown.

TCRdb reprocessed the RT-PCR reads with MiXCR, giving one entry per CDR3 protein. The sample records approximately 20,000 distinct CDR3 sequences, roughly 78% being singletons. The sample in question was T cells from blood (PBMCs), unsorted or a sorted subset (not recorded which), obtained before or after yellow fever vaccination (not recorded which). The chain has TRBV11-3 and TRBJ2-1; the match to TRBD1 covers 10 bases. This TCR came from a woman aged 18-29 years who received the yellow fever vaccine. The CDR3 DNA reads as TGTGCCAGCACCCCGCCGGGACAGGGGTACAATGAGCAGTTCTTC. Translation gives CASTPPGQGYNEQFF.